The entry below gives a single T cell receptor beta chain sequence along with its context. This clonotype was seen repeatedly, ten times or more. Its antigen is not yet known. It has no much larger one-base neighbor in the sample; base qualities were not kept. From the cysteine through the phenylalanine, the CDR3 covers 12 amino acids. Here the CDR3 DNA is all that survives: 36 bases in frame from base 1. Relative to germline, V is 6 bases shorter and J is 2 bases shorter, with 10 bases between their ends. The germline V gene yields SQVTM for CDR1 and ANQGSEA for CDR2. The sample belongs to a study of T-cell reconstitution after alpha-beta-depleted transplantation in children (dated by TCRdb to the mid-2010s). Study-level background: Using TCR repertoire profiling, the study quantitatively followed how T-cell immune reconstitution unfolded in children after TCRalphabeta/CD19-depleted allogeneic hematopoietic cell transplantation.

To prepare the library, PCR was applied. The instrument given in TCRdb is Illumina HiSeq 2500. TCR libraries were prepared with molecular barcoding, using unique molecular identifiers to normalize TCRbeta repertoire quantification. TCRdb trimmed public reads at Q25 via fastp, called clones via MiXCR and kept in-frame beta chains. Every CDR3 protein is listed once, alongside the most common genes and DNA of its rows. This sample comprises 200,000 to 250,000 distinct CDR3 sequences, around 12% of them detected only once. Of the sample, about 2.4% falls within the top ten clones. The source is a human donor who donated a stem cell graft to a child with acute lymphoblastic leukemia. The chain employs TRBV29-1 and TRBJ2-5; a weak D assignment points to TRBD2 (6 bases agree). The material sequenced was PBMCs from the stem cell graft donor, taken from the stem cell graft. The nucleotide sequence reads TGCAGCGTCACCGGGACTCAAGAGACCCAGTACTTC. Its protein reads: CSVTGTQETQYF.